The clone carrying this T cell receptor (beta chain) is judged medium-sized. The data are from a study of early T cells in non-severe SARS-CoV-2 infection. Via MiXCR, TCRdb re-called the 5' RACE reads, giving one row per CDR3 protein. Of 55,000 to 65,000 distinct CDR3 sequences detected, about 16% appear once; the ten largest clones hold about 4%. This sample comprised whole blood, obtained at baseline. This clonotype was sampled from an adult who was a healthcare worker with PCR-confirmed SARS-CoV-2 infection or an uninfected control (not recorded which).

CDR3 sequence reads: CASSSARLAATDTQYF. The CDR3 DNA reads TGTGCCAGCAGCTCCGCTCGACTAGCGGCCACAGATACGCAGTATTTT. The V call is TRBV7-2, the J call TRBJ2-3; 9 bases fit TRBD2. This CDR3 is built from 16 residues. From germline, CDR1 is SGHTA and CDR2 FQGNSA. The V segment lost 4 bases and the J segment 2 bases; nucleotides outside the gene matches: 7.